Each of the 29 T cell receptor beta chains below was sequenced from the same sample in a study of T cell responses to AZD1222 COVID-19 vaccine. Measured with immunoSEQ multiplex PCR; TCRdb has only the in-frame clones, and not every one. The sample yields 150,000 or so clones, just over 90% seen once. Specimen: peripheral blood, collected 28 days after the second AZD1222 dose. The receptor source for this set is an adult who received the AZD1222 COVID-19 vaccine.

The chain uses TRBV14 and TRBJ2-1; D gene unclear. The CDR3 runs to 16 residues. V was clipped by 1 base and J by 1 base, with 11 bases between them. CDR1 and CDR2 from the germline V gene are SGHDN and FVKESK. CDR3 sequence reads: CASSQGQIRSYNEQFF. DNA of the CDR3: TGTGCCAGCAGCCAAGGGCAGATCAGGTCCTACAATGAGCAGTTCTTC.

The genes are TRBV27 and TRBJ1-5, with 7 nucleotides matching TRBD1. CDR3 length: 16 residues. Trimming at V came to 5 bases and at J to 0 bases, leaving 7 bases not matched to a gene. The V gene's germline CDR1 is MNHEY and CDR2 SMNVEV (reference sequence). The CDR3 DNA reads as TGTGCCAGCAGTCCCGACAGGGAGTTTAGCAATCAGCCCCAGCATTTT. Protein: CASSPDREFSNQPQHF.

The J gene is TRBJ1-3, the V gene TRBV6-5; D is uncertain. The CDR3 has 14 amino acids. V dropped 0 bases and J dropped 0 bases, with 3 bases sitting between them. CDR1 is MNHEY and CDR2 is SVGAGI in the germline V gene. The CDR3 reads CASSYSNSGNTIYF. CDR3 coding DNA: TGTGCCAGCAGTTACTCGAACTCTGGAAACACCATATATTTT.

The rearrangement links TRBV6-5 to TRBJ1-2; 7 bases are shared with TRBD1. Unmatched junction bases numbered 5, after V lost 2 bases and J lost 5 bases. The CDR3 sequence is 14 residues long. The germline gives CDR1 MNHEY, CDR2 SVGAGI. The CDR3 sequence is CASSYGGQPYGYTF. As DNA, the CDR3 is TGTGCCAGCAGTTACGGGGGACAGCCTTATGGCTACACCTTC.

The chain uses TRBV9 and TRBJ1-2, with D possibly being TRBD1 (5 bases). Trimming took 1 base from V and 8 from J, leaving 9 bases between them. Germline-derived CDR1 and CDR2 are SGDLS and YYNGEE. This CDR3 spans 12 amino acids. The CDR3 loop is CASSVPGSGYTF. CDR3 nucleotides: TGTGCCAGCAGCGTACCAGGGAGCGGCTACACCTTC.

This rearrangement joins TRBV18 to TRBJ2-3, with D possibly matching TRBD2 (6 bases). Trimming removed 2 bases from V and 4 bases from J, with 16 bases in between. The CDR3 consists of 16 residues. Per the germline V gene, CDR1 is KGHSH and CDR2 is LQKENI. In DNA, the CDR3 is TGTGCCAGCTCACCATTGTCGGGGGTATTAGCAGATACGCAGTATTTT. Its protein product is CASSPLSGVLADTQYF.

The rearrangement joins TRBV15 to TRBJ1-1; weak D call: TRBD1 (5 bases). Germline-derived CDR1 and CDR2 are LNHNV and YYDKDF (reference sequence). The germline V and J ends were trimmed by 11 bases and 3 bases, with 10 bases remaining between them. The CDR3 length is 11 residues. The CDR3 DNA sequence: TGTGCCTCAAAAGGGGACACTGAAGCTTTCTTT. Translation gives CASKGDTEAFF.

The CDR3 DNA sequence: TGTGCCAGCAGTGATTCGGGGGGCAGGAATTCACCCCTCCACTTT. This encodes CASSDSGGRNSPLHF. The chain employs TRBV2 and TRBJ1-6; maybe TRBD1 (6 bases). The CDR3 has 15 residues. Deletions cut 3 bases from V and 7 bases from J, with 13 bases between. Germline CDR1 reads SNHLY; CDR2 reads FYNNEI. Combining the CDR3 with reference TRBV2 and TRBJ1-6 gives the whole variable domain EPEVTQTPSHQVTQMGQEVILRCVPISNHLYFYWYRQILGQKVEFLVSFYNNEISEKSEIFDDQFSVERPDGSNFTLKIRSTKLEDSAMYFCASSDSGGRNSPLHFGNGTRLTVT.

In its sample, this clone was seen a few times. The chain combines TRBV15 with TRBJ1-6; 7 nucleotides line up with TRBD1. Per germline, CDR1 LNHNV and CDR2 YYDKDF (reference sequence). Germline trimming cut 3 bases from V and 10 bases from J; bases unmatched to any gene: 9. This CDR3 is built from 15 residues. The CDR3 bases are TGTGCCACCAGCAGGAGACAGGGCTCAGGATCACCCCTCCACTTT. It specifies CATSRRQGSGSPLHF.

Remarks on this clone: Other DNA sequences in the same sample also yield this CDR3. This rearrangement joins TRBV12-3 or TRBV12-4 to TRBJ2-7, with D possibly TRBD2 on 7 matching bases. This CDR3 region has 13 residues. With 5 bases removed from V and 4 bases from J, the gap between germline ends came to 12 bases. CDR3 amino acids: CASSSGTSYEQYF. CDR3 sequence (DNA): TGTGCCAGCAGTAGCGGGACATCTTACGAGCAGTACTTC.

The V call is TRBV5-1, the J call TRBJ1-1, with unresolved D. The CDR3 loop spans 13 amino acids. Looked up from germline, CDR1 is SGHRS and CDR2 is YFSETQ. V lost 0 bases and J lost 7, with 10 bases in between. DNA of the CDR3: TGCGCCAGCAGCTTGGCGGGTGGCAGTGAAGCTTTCTTT. Its translation: CASSLAGGSEAFF.

This chain links TRBV2 with TRBJ2-5, with D unresolved. Trimming shortened V by 4 bases and J by 5 bases, and 17 bases separated the two germline ends. The CDR3 is 15 amino acids. Germline CDR1 SNHLY, CDR2 FYNNEI. CDR3 DNA sequence: TGTGCCAGCAGTGTCATTGGGCACCTCGGGGAGACCCAGTACTTC. Its protein product is CASSVIGHLGETQYF. The full variable domain, in which reference TRBV2 and TRBJ2-5 provide the parts outside the CDR3, is EPEVTQTPSHQVTQMGQEVILRCVPISNHLYFYWYRQILGQKVEFLVSFYNNEISEKSEIFDDQFSVERPDGSNFTLKIRSTKLEDSAMYFCASSVIGHLGETQYFGPGTRLLVL.

The rearrangement links TRBV14 to TRBJ1-2; D gene unclear. The V gene's germline CDR1 is SGHDN and CDR2 FVKESK. The V end was cut by 1 base, the J end by 4 bases, with 10 bases between. The CDR3 sequence is 14 residues long. CDR3 in amino acids: CASSQGDPPYGYTF. The CDR3 DNA reads as TGTGCCAGCAGCCAAGGAGACCCCCCCTATGGCTACACCTTC.

The chain is built from TRBV12-3 or TRBV12-4 and TRBJ1-1, with a possible D match to TRBD1 (5 bases). V lost 6 bases and J lost 13, with 21 bases in between. CDR3 length: 13 amino acids. As DNA, the CDR3 is TGTGCCAGCAGCACCGGGAAGAAGGGGAGTGTTTTCTTT. It encodes CASSTGKKGSVFF.

The V and J genes are TRBV18 and TRBJ2-1, with 10 bases fitting TRBD1. The V segment lost 3 bases and the J segment 7 bases; nucleotides outside the gene matches: 6. The CDR3 sequence is 15 residues long. Germline lookup yields CDR1 KGHSH and CDR2 LQKENI. As DNA, the CDR3 is TGTGCCAGCTCACCCAGGGACAGGGGTACAAATGAGCAGTTCTTC. As protein: CASSPRDRGTNEQFF.

J is TRBJ2-1 and V is TRBV9; 7 bases are a match to TRBD1. CDR3 length: 16 residues. Germline CDR1 SGDLS, CDR2 YYNGEE. V lost 1 base to trimming and J lost 3 bases; unmatched junction nucleotides: 7. As DNA, the CDR3 is TGTGCCAGCAGCGTAACAGGGGCGAGGTACTACAATGAGCAGTTCTTC. Protein product: CASSVTGARYYNEQFF.

This clone was seen just once. The chain joins TRBV7-2 to TRBJ1-5, with D possibly TRBD1 on 6 matching bases. The CDR3 is 16 residues long. V lost 5 bases and J 2 bases, leaving 16 bases between the germline ends. The germline V gene encodes CDR1 SGHTA and CDR2 FQGNSA. The CDR3 spells CASSPFGGRGNQPQHF. DNA of the CDR3: TGTGCCAGCAGCCCTTTTGGGGGCAGGGGCAATCAGCCCCAGCATTTT.

The chain links TRBV5-8 to TRBJ1-1; TRBD1 is a possible D gene (5 bases). This CDR3 is built from 15 residues. The germline CDR1 and CDR2 sequences are SGHTS and YDEGEE. Trimming cost V 7 bases and J 2 bases, with 18 bases left between them. The CDR3 is CASQKFPGANTEAFF. CDR3 DNA sequence: TGTGCCAGCCAGAAATTCCCCGGGGCCAACACTGAAGCTTTCTTT.

On this clone: This sample includes further DNA sequences coding for the same CDR3. V is TRBV5-1 and J is TRBJ1-2; tentative D call: TRBD1 (5 bases). Germline V gene data show CDR1 as SGHRS and CDR2 as YFSETQ. V lost 4 bases to trimming and J lost 5 bases, with 9 bases between them. The CDR3 extends over 12 amino acids. DNA for the CDR3: TGCGCCAGCAGCCTGGGACGGTATGGCTACACCTTC. This encodes CASSLGRYGYTF. The full variable domain, in which reference TRBV5-1 and TRBJ1-2 provide the parts outside the CDR3, is KAGVTQTPRYLIKTRGQQVTLSCSPISGHRSVSWYQQTPGQGLQFLFEYFSETQRNKGNFPGRFSGRQFSNSRSEMNVSTLELGDSALYLCASSLGRYGYTFGSGTRLTVV.

The chain combines TRBV4-1 with TRBJ1-5, with TRBD1 identical over 7 bases. The germline V gene encodes CDR1 MGHRA and CDR2 YSYEKL. V dropped 1 base and J dropped 3; count of bases not matched to a gene: 3. The CDR3 is 15 residues long. CDR3 protein: CASSQGQGNNQPQHF. DNA of the CDR3: TGCGCCAGCAGCCAAGGACAGGGTAACAATCAGCCCCAGCATTTT.

This chain connects TRBV9 to TRBJ2-1, with 8 bases that match TRBD2. This CDR3 contains 16 residues. With 0 bases clipped from V and 8 bases from J, the junction kept 10 bases outside the gene matches. Germline lookup yields CDR1 SGDLS and CDR2 YYNGEE. This CDR3 reads CASSVAIRGGGDEQFF. In nucleotides, the CDR3 is TGTGCCAGCAGCGTAGCTATCCGGGGGGGCGGCGATGAGCAGTTCTTC.

V and J are TRBV19 and TRBJ1-4; no definite D call. The V end lost 5 bases, the J end lost 3 bases, and 13 bases lay between the germline ends. The germline gives CDR1 LNHDA, CDR2 SQIVND (reference sequence). This CDR3 is 15 amino acids long. CDR3 DNA: TGTGCCAGTAGTCCAACAGTTCCACCTAATGAAAAACTGTTTTTT. This codes for CASSPTVPPNEKLFF. The full variable domain, rest sourced from reference TRBV19 and TRBJ1-4, is DGGITQSPKYLFRKEGQNVTLSCEQNLNHDAMYWYRQDPGQGLRLIYYSQIVNDFQKGDIAEGYSVSREKKESFPLTVTSAQKNPTAFYLCASSPTVPPNEKLFFGSGTQLSVL.

The DNA of the CDR3 is TGTGCCAGCAGCTTAACCACAGACACTGAAGCTTTCTTT. This sequence encodes CASSLTTDTEAFF. This chain joins TRBV11-2 and TRBJ1-1; D remains unclear. Trimming pared 2 bases from V and 3 bases from J, leaving 7 bases between. The germline V gene has CDR1 SGHAT and CDR2 FQNNGV. This CDR3 is 13 amino acids long.

This chain uses TRBV27 with TRBJ1-2; D call uncertain. The CDR3 has 14 residues. V lost 4 bases and J 8 bases, leaving 17 bases between the germline ends. The V gene's germline CDR1 is MNHEY and CDR2 SMNVEV (reference sequence). The CDR3 DNA follows: TGTGCCAGCAGTTCATCCCCCGCCGGCCGAGGCTACACCTTC. It codes for CASSSSPAGRGYTF.

The chain is built from TRBV13 and TRBJ2-3, with 15 bases matching TRBD2. CDR3 size: 19 residues. The germline V gene encodes CDR1 PRHDT and CDR2 FYEKMQ (reference sequence). Trimming removed 5 bases from V and 0 bases from J; junction bases left unmatched: 9. The CDR3 DNA sequence: TGTGCCAGCAGCGCCCGGACTAGCGGGGGGGAAATTAGCACAGATACGCAGTATTTT. Encoded protein: CASSARTSGGEISTDTQYF.

The chain is built from TRBV19 and TRBJ1-1, with no clear D. The CDR3 spans 13 residues. Germline CDR1 reads LNHDA; CDR2 reads SQIVND (reference sequence). V was cut by 7 bases and J by 7 bases, with 16 bases left in between. This CDR3 is CASTGGSDVEAFF. In DNA form, the CDR3 reads TGTGCCAGTACGGGCGGGAGTGATGTTGAAGCTTTCTTT.

The rearrangement links TRBV15 to TRBJ1-2; D call uncertain. CDR3 length equals 14 residues. CDR1 LNHNV and CDR2 YYDKDF come from the germline V gene (reference sequence). Trimming removed 0 bases from V and 7 bases from J, with 12 bases in between. The CDR3 loop reads CATSRDVSGVGYTF. CDR3 nucleotides: TGTGCCACCAGCAGAGACGTCTCCGGAGTTGGCTACACCTTC. Supplemented by reference TRBV15 and TRBJ1-2, the full variable domain reads DAMVIQNPRYQVTQFGKPVTLSCSQTLNHNVMYWYQQKSSQAPKLLFHYYDKDFNNEADTPDNFQSRRPNTSFCFLDIRSPGLGDTAMYLCATSRDVSGVGYTFGSGTRLTVV.

The chain carries TRBV27 and TRBJ2-2; D perhaps matches TRBD2 (6 bases). The CDR3 contains 14 residues. Between the trimmed V and J ends, which lost 6 bases and 4 bases, there was a span of 12 bases. CDR1 is MNHEY, CDR2 SMNVEV, per germline (reference sequence). CDR3 in amino acids: CASSPWRGTGELFF. Here the CDR3 DNA reads TGTGCCAGCAGCCCCTGGAGGGGCACCGGGGAGCTGTTTTTT.

The chain joins TRBV29-1 to TRBJ1-5; 8 positions match TRBD1. V shed 6 bases, J shed 3 bases, and the junction held 4 bases outside the gene matches. This CDR3 comprises 13 residues. Germline V gene sequence: CDR1 SQVTM, CDR2 ANQGSEA. CDR3 protein: CSVSTGVNQPQHF. The CDR3 DNA reads TGCAGCGTCTCGACAGGGGTCAATCAGCCCCAGCATTTT.